The 31 T cell receptor beta chains below come from one sample, sequenced in a study of graft-versus-host responses after intestinal transplantation. Using immunoSEQ multiplex PCR, the repertoire was profiled, and TCRdb retains in-frame clones only, with some absent. The sample has 85,000 to 100,000 clones, roughly 82% seen once. This specimen consisted of PBMCs, obtained 255 days after intestinal transplant. These receptors were obtained from a human patient who received an intestinal transplant, so some T cells may come from the graft donor.

In the case of this clone: Sequence at one end of the junction differs from germline and may be a read error. The genes are TRBV27 and TRBJ1-5; D not certain. Germline V gives CDR1 MNHEY, CDR2 SMNVEV (reference sequence). This CDR3 is built from 13 residues. The CDR3 coding sequence is TGCGGCCTGGGTCGTTATAGCAATCAGCCCCAGCATTTT. Translated: CGLGRYSNQPQHF.

The V call is TRBV19, the J call TRBJ1-5; D is possibly TRBD1 (5 bases). V was clipped by 8 bases and J by 7 bases, with 15 bases between them. The length of the CDR3 is 13 residues. Germline V lookup: CDR1 LNHDA, CDR2 SQIVND (reference sequence). The CDR3 loop is CASSLRGGQPQHF. For the CDR3, the DNA is TGTGCCAGTTCATTACGTGGGGGGCAGCCCCAGCATTTT.

The chain is built from TRBV4-1 and TRBJ1-1; D call uncertain. CDR3 size: 14 residues. Germline V gives CDR1 MGHRA, CDR2 YSYEKL. V gave up 0 bases and J gave up 1 base, with 6 bases separating them. In DNA form, the CDR3 reads TGCGCCAGCAGCCAAGATCCGGGGAACACTGAAGCTTTCTTT. It yields the protein CASSQDPGNTEAFF.

The genes are TRBV7-9 and TRBJ2-1; TRBD1 matches 9 bases. The CDR3 has 16 amino acids. The V gene end was trimmed by 5 bases and the J gene end by 2 bases; junction bases not matched to a gene: 7. Germline V gene data show CDR1 as SEHNR and CDR2 as FQNEAQ (reference sequence). As DNA, the CDR3 is TGTGCCAGCAGCCGGGGGACAGGGAAGACCTACAATGAGCAGTTCTTC. Translation gives CASSRGTGKTYNEQFF.

This clone is a singleton in its sample. V and J are TRBV6-1 and TRBJ2-3; TRBD1 matches at 10 bases. The germline V gene encodes CDR1 MNHNS and CDR2 SASEGT. V gave up 5 bases and J gave up 3 bases; unmatched junction bases: 5. The CDR3 runs 15 residues. The CDR3 spells CASSLPGQGTDTQYF. CDR3 bases: TGTGCCAGCAGTCTTCCGGGACAGGGGACAGATACGCAGTATTTT.

This chain's CDR3 is CASSPDRRTSTDTQYF. CDR3 in DNA: TGTGCCAGCAGCCCCGACCGTAGGACTAGCACAGATACGCAGTATTTT. This chain joins TRBV4-2 and TRBJ2-3, with D possibly TRBD2 on 5 matching bases. This CDR3 contains 16 residues. Trimming left V 4 bases short and J 0 bases short, with 14 bases between. Germline CDR1 reads LGHNA; CDR2 reads YNFKEQ.

The gene calls are TRBV9 and TRBJ2-7; the D gene is possibly TRBD1 (5 bases). The CDR3 has 14 residues. Germline CDR1 reads SGDLS; CDR2 reads YYNGEE. Trimming took off 0 bases at V and 3 bases at J, with 10 bases between the two ends. Written as DNA, the CDR3 is TGTGCCAGCAGCGTAGATCAGGGCAACTACGAGCAGTACTTC. Amino acid sequence: CASSVDQGNYEQYF.

A single count supports this clone. The V call is TRBV30, the J call TRBJ1-5; 7 nucleotides match TRBD1. This CDR3 region has 13 residues. CDR1 is GTSNPN and CDR2 is SVGIG in the germline V gene (reference sequence). Losses at the gene ends were 0 bases for V and 7 bases for J; bases not matched to a gene: 3. Here the CDR3 reads CAWSVWDSQPQHF. The CDR3 nucleotides are TGTGCCTGGAGTGTGTGGGACAGCCAGCCCCAGCATTTT. Combining the CDR3 with reference TRBV30 and TRBJ1-5 gives the whole variable domain SQTIHQWPATLVQPVGSPLSLECTVEGTSNPNLYWYRQAAGRGLQLLFYSVGIGQISSEVPQNLSASRPQDRQFILSSKKLLLSDSGFYLCAWSVWDSQPQHFGDGTRLSIL.

This chain connects TRBV5-6 to TRBJ2-7; TRBD1 might be the D (5 bases). CDR3 length equals 15 residues. Trimming took off 4 bases at V and 2 bases at J, with 16 bases between the two ends. Germline V CDR1 and CDR2: SGHDT, YYEEEE. This CDR3 is CASSPGHTYPYEQYF. The DNA for the CDR3 is TGTGCCAGCAGCCCCGGACACACTTACCCCTACGAGCAGTACTTC. Variable domain in full (rest from reference TRBV5-6 and TRBJ2-7): DAGVTQSPTHLIKTRGQQVTLRCSPKSGHDTVSWYQQALGQGPQFIFQYYEEEERQRGNFPDRFSGHQFPNYSSELNVNALLLGDSALYLCASSPGHTYPYEQYFGPGTRLTVT.

This chain uses TRBV15 with TRBJ2-1; 7 bases map to TRBD2. CDR3 length: 16 residues. The germline V gene encodes CDR1 LNHNV and CDR2 YYDKDF (reference sequence). V trimming: 1 base; J trimming: 6 bases; junction bases outside the gene matches: 9. CDR3: CATSRVPRPGGNEQFF. The DNA of the CDR3 is TGTGCCACCAGCAGAGTGCCGCGTCCGGGAGGCAATGAGCAGTTCTTC.

A note on this clone: The sample contains more than one DNA sequence encoding this CDR3. The chain is built from TRBV28 and TRBJ2-7, with D maybe TRBD1 (6 bases). The germline V gene has CDR1 MDHEN and CDR2 SYDVKM. Trimming left V 5 bases short and J 4 bases short, with 12 bases between. This CDR3 has 13 amino acids. The DNA of the CDR3 is TGTGCCAGCAGTCTCCCGAGGGGGTACGAGCAGTACTTC. Protein product: CASSLPRGYEQYF.

This clone occurred a few times. The CDR3 coding sequence is TGTGCCAGCAGTTATGTTTCGTCAGCCTATGGCTACACCTTC. This codes for CASSYVSSAYGYTF. V usage is TRBV6-5 and J usage is TRBJ1-2; D remains ambiguous. CDR3 length: 14 residues. Germline-derived CDR1 and CDR2 are MNHEY and SVGAGI. Trimming pared 3 bases from V and 4 bases from J, leaving 12 bases between.

As for this clone: The same CDR3 arises from other DNA sequences in this sample as well. The chain links TRBV20-1 to TRBJ2-1; D remains ambiguous. The CDR3 consists of 11 residues. Between the trimmed V and J ends, which lost 0 bases and 6 bases, there was a span of 3 bases. Germline V gene sequence: CDR1 DFQATT, CDR2 SNEGSKA (reference sequence). The CDR3 DNA is TGCAGTGCTAGAGATGCCAATGAGCAGTTCTTC. It translates to CSARDANEQFF.

The chain has TRBV9 and TRBJ1-2; TRBD1 agrees at 8 bases. The CDR3 is 16 residues long. The germline V gene encodes CDR1 SGDLS and CDR2 YYNGEE. V lost 0 bases, J lost 4 bases, and 8 bases stayed unmatched. CDR3 bases: TGTGCCAGCAGCGTAGATCTGGGGGACAGGCTCTATGGCTACACCTTC. It codes for CASSVDLGDRLYGYTF.

This chain uses TRBV9 with TRBJ2-2; no clear D. There are 13 residues in the CDR3. Germline-derived CDR1 and CDR2 are SGDLS and YYNGEE. V was pared by 0 bases and J by 6 bases, with 6 bases between. This chain's CDR3 is CASSVEGAGELFF. The CDR3 DNA follows: TGTGCCAGCAGCGTAGAGGGCGCCGGGGAGCTGTTTTTT.

The rearrangement joins TRBV4-3 to TRBJ2-1, with no clear D. The ends were cut back, 4 bases at V and 8 bases at J, with 27 bases in the middle. The V gene's germline CDR1 is LGHNA and CDR2 YSLEER. CDR3 length: 18 residues. CDR3 nucleotide sequence: TGCGCCAGCAGCCCCGGAGCCTCAGAAGGGAATCCTTTAGATGAGCAGTTCTTC. Translating gives CASSPGASEGNPLDEQFF.

This clone was detected only a few times. The rearrangement links TRBV5-1 to TRBJ2-5; TRBD2 is a possible D gene (5 bases). There are 15 residues in the CDR3. The germline gives CDR1 SGHRS, CDR2 YFSETQ. Trimming cost V 0 bases and J 2 bases, with 11 bases left between them. Here the CDR3 reads CASSLAGVVQETQYF. CDR3 nucleotide sequence: TGCGCCAGCAGCTTGGCCGGGGTCGTACAAGAGACCCAGTACTTC. Filled out from reference TRBV5-1 and TRBJ2-5, the complete variable domain reads KAGVTQTPRYLIKTRGQQVTLSCSPISGHRSVSWYQQTPGQGLQFLFEYFSETQRNKGNFPGRFSGRQFSNSRSEMNVSTLELGDSALYLCASSLAGVVQETQYFGPGTRLLVL.

This clone was counted only a few times. The chain combines TRBV7-3 with TRBJ1-3; D gene ambiguous. Germline V CDR1 and CDR2: SGHTA, FQGTGA. The CDR3 covers 12 residues. The ends were cut back, 2 bases at V and 3 bases at J, with 2 bases in the middle. The CDR3 DNA reads as TGTGCCAGCAGCTTAGATGGAAACACCATATATTTT. Amino acid sequence: CASSLDGNTIYF.

This chain joins TRBV29-1 and TRBJ1-2, with D unresolved. The germline gives CDR1 SQVTM, CDR2 ANQGSEA. V gave up 4 bases and J gave up 6 bases, with 9 bases separating them. The CDR3 runs 11 residues. CDR3 sequence (DNA): TGCAGCGTTGCCAAGGATAATGGCTACACCTTC. As protein: CSVAKDNGYTF.

The genes are TRBV28 and TRBJ2-3; 9 nucleotides agree with TRBD2. CDR1 is MDHEN and CDR2 is SYDVKM in the germline V gene. The CDR3 contains 15 residues. V was clipped by 1 base and J by 5 bases; unmatched bases: 4. The DNA for the CDR3 is TGTGCCAGCAGTTTATTTAGCGGGGGTGGAGATACGCAGTATTTT. The encoded protein is CASSLFSGGGDTQYF.

V and J are TRBV7-6 and TRBJ1-5; a possible D gene is TRBD1 (5 bases). Between the trimmed V and J ends, which lost 5 bases and 3 bases, there was a span of 17 bases. The germline gives CDR1 SGHVS, CDR2 FNYEAQ. This CDR3 comprises 16 residues. In nucleotides, the CDR3 is TGTGCCAGCAGCCCGATAGCGGGACGGACCAATCAGCCCCAGCATTTT. Amino acids: CASSPIAGRTNQPQHF.

This clone was observed a handful of times. One junction end does not reproduce the germline sequence, and a read error may be involved. The chain carries TRBV19 and TRBJ1-2; D possibly corresponds to TRBD1 (5 bases). Germline V lookup: CDR1 LNHDA, CDR2 SQIVND (reference sequence). The CDR3 spans 16 residues. This CDR3 is CASSPNHQGPNYGYTF. The CDR3 nucleotides are TGTGCCAGTAGCCCCAATCACCAGGGCCCTAATTATGGCTACACCTTC.

V and J are TRBV7-9 and TRBJ1-2; D not resolved. The CDR3 totals 15 residues. Trimming stripped 5 bases from V and 7 bases from J, with 20 bases between. Germline V gene lookup returns CDR1 SEHNR and CDR2 FQNEAQ (reference sequence). The CDR3 region is CASSNTSGKLAGYTF. CDR3 DNA sequence: TGTGCCAGCAGCAACACATCCGGGAAATTGGCTGGCTACACCTTC.

The chain recombines TRBV5-1 with TRBJ2-1; 10 bases are shared with TRBD2. This CDR3 is built from 18 residues. The trim removed 0 bases at V and 4 bases at J, leaving 10 bases unmatched. Germline V gene lookup returns CDR1 SGHRS and CDR2 YFSETQ. The CDR3 coding sequence is TGCGCCAGCAGCTTGGCGAGCGGGAGGGCCATAGGATACAATGAGCAGTTCTTC. As protein: CASSLASGRAIGYNEQFF.

The V gene is TRBV6-5, the J gene TRBJ2-7; 10 nucleotides match TRBD2. The germline gives CDR1 MNHEY, CDR2 SVGAGI. The CDR3 has 15 amino acids. With 0 bases clipped from V and 4 bases from J, the junction kept 3 bases outside the gene matches. The CDR3 nucleotides are TGTGCCAGCAGTTACTCAGCTAGCGGGGGATACGAGCAGTACTTC. Translation: CASSYSASGGYEQYF.

The chain carries TRBV7-9 and TRBJ1-5; no definite D call. The CDR3 spans 14 residues. V lost 5 bases to trimming and J lost 1 base, with 9 bases between them. Germline V gene sequence: CDR1 SEHNR, CDR2 FQNEAQ (reference sequence). Written as DNA, the CDR3 is TGTGCCAGCAGCGAGAGTAGAAGCAATCAGCCCCAGCATTTT. Translating it yields CASSESRSNQPQHF. The entire variable domain, with the rest obtained from reference TRBV7-9 and TRBJ1-5, is as follows: DTGVSQNPRHKITKRGQNVTFRCDPISEHNRLYWYRQTLGQGPEFLTYFQNEAQLEKSRLLSDRFSAERPKGSFSTLEIQRTEQGDSAMYLCASSESRSNQPQHFGDGTRLSIL.

The chain couples TRBV25-1 to TRBJ1-2; 7 bases map to TRBD1. Germline-derived CDR1 and CDR2 are MGHDK and SYGVNS. The CDR3 is 16 amino acids. Germline trimming cut 6 bases from V and 4 bases from J; bases unmatched to any gene: 14. The CDR3 loop reads CASRREGAGTLYGYTF. CDR3 DNA sequence: TGTGCCAGCAGGAGGGAGGGGGCCGGCACCCTCTATGGCTACACCTTC.

The chain has TRBV5-1 and TRBJ2-5, with no clear D. In germline, CDR1 is SGHRS, CDR2 YFSETQ. The CDR3 runs to 12 residues. Deletions cut 0 bases from V and 1 base from J, with 1 base between. In DNA form, the CDR3 reads TGCGCCAGCAGCTTGGGCCAAGAGACCCAGTACTTC. This encodes CASSLGQETQYF.

There are a few counts of this clone. V gene TRBV19 combines with J gene TRBJ1-5; D uncertain. The CDR3 has 16 residues. Germline V gives CDR1 LNHDA, CDR2 SQIVND (reference sequence). Trimming cost V 3 bases and J 1 base, with 13 bases left between them. CDR3 sequence (DNA): TGTGCCAGTAGTATTTTGCGCCTAGTGAGCAATCAGCCCCAGCATTTT. It encodes CASSILRLVSNQPQHF.

The chain uses TRBV28 and TRBJ2-7, with TRBD2 matching over 7 bases. CDR1 and CDR2 (germline): MDHEN, SYDVKM. V shed 5 bases and J 2 bases; nucleotides not matched to a gene: 24. CDR3 length: 20 amino acids. DNA for the CDR3: TGTGCCAGCAGTCCTAGGGGTCAGCGGGAACCTACTCCCCCCCCCTACGAGCAGTACTTC. Its translation is CASSPRGQREPTPPPYEQYF.

In this sample, this clone turned up a few times. The V call is TRBV4-1, the J call TRBJ2-7; weak D call: TRBD1 (5 bases). This CDR3 contains 14 residues. Trimming removed 4 bases at V and 4 bases at J, with 14 bases between. In germline, CDR1 is MGHRA, CDR2 YSYEKL. The CDR3: CASSPQGAVYEQYF. CDR3 bases: TGCGCCAGCAGCCCCCAGGGTGCCGTGTACGAGCAGTACTTC.